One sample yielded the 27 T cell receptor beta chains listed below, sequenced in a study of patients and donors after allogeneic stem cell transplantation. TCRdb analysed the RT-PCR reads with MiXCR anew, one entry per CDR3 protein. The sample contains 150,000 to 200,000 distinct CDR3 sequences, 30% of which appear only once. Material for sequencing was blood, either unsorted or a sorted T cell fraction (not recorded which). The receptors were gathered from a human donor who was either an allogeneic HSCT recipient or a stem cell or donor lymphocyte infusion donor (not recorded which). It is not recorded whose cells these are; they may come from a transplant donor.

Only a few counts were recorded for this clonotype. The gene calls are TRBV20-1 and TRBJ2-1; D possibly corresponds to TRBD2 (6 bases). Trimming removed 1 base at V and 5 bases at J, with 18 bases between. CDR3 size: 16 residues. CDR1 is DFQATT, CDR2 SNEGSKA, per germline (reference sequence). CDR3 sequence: CSARAPGDSPHNEQFF. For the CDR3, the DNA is TGCAGTGCTAGAGCCCCGGGGGATTCCCCCCACAATGAGCAGTTCTTC.

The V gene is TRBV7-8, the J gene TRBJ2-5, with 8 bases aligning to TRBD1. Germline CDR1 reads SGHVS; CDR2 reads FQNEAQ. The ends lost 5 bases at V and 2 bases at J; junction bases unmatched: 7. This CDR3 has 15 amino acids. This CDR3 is CASSPKGDRQETQYF. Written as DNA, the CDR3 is TGTGCCAGCAGCCCTAAGGGGGACAGGCAAGAGACCCAGTACTTC.

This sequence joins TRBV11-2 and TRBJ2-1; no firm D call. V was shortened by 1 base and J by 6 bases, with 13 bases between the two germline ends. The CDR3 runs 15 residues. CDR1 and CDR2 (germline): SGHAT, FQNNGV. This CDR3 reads CASSLGSVSGNEQFF. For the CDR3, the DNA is TGTGCCAGCAGCTTAGGCAGCGTATCGGGCAATGAGCAGTTCTTC.

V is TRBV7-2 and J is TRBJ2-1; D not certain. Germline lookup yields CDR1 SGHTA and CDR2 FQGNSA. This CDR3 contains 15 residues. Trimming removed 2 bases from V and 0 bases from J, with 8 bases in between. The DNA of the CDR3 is TGTGCCAGCAGCTTACGCAGGAGCTCCTACAATGAGCAGTTCTTC. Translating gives CASSLRRSSYNEQFF.

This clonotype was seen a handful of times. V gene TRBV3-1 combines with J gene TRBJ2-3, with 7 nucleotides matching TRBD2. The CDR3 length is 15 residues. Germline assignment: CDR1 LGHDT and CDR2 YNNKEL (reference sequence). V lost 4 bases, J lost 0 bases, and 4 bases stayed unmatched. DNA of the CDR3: TGTGCCAGCAGCCCCTCTAGCGGAAGCACAGATACGCAGTATTTT. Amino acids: CASSPSSGSTDTQYF.

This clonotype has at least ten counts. The CDR3 nucleotides read TGTGCCAGCAGTTTGAGGGACAGCAATCAGCCCCAGCATTTT. As protein: CASSLRDSNQPQHF. The chain uses TRBV12-3 or TRBV12-4 and TRBJ1-5; D is perhaps TRBD1 (5 bases). The CDR3 spans 14 residues. Trimming cost V 3 bases and J 1 base, with 7 bases left between them.

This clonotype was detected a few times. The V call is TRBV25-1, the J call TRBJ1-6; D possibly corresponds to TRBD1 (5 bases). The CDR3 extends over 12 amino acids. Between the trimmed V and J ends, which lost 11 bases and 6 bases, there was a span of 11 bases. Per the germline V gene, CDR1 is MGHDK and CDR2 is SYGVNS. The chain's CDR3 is CAAGRGNSPLHF. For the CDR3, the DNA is TGTGCCGCGGGAAGGGGTAATTCACCCCTCCACTTT.

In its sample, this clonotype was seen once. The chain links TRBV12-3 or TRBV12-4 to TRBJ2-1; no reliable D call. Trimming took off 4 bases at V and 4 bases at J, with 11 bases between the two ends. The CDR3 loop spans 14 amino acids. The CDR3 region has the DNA TGTGCCAGCAGTTCCACCACCGCTTACAATGAGCAGTTCTTC. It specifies CASSSTTAYNEQFF.

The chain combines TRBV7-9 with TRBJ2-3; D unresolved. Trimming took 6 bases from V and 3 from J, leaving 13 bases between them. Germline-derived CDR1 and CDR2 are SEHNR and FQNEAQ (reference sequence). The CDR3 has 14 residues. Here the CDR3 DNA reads TGTGCCAGCAGATCAAGCTGGGATACAGATACGCAGTATTTT. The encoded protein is CASRSSWDTDTQYF. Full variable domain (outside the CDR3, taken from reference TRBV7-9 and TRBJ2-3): DTGVSQNPRHKITKRGQNVTFRCDPISEHNRLYWYRQTLGQGPEFLTYFQNEAQLEKSRLLSDRFSAERPKGSFSTLEIQRTEQGDSAMYLCASRSSWDTDTQYFGPGTRLTVL.

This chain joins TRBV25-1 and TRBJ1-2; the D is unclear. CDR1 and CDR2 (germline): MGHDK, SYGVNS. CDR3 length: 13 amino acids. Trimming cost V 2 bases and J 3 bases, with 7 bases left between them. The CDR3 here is CASSEPGYYGYTF. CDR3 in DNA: TGTGCCAGCAGTGAACCGGGTTACTATGGCTACACCTTC.

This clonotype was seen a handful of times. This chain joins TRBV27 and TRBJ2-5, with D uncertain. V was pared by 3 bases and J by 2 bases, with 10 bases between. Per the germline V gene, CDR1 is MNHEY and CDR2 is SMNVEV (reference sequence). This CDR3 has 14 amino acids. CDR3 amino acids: CASSFNGPQETQYF. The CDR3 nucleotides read TGTGCCAGCAGTTTCAACGGGCCGCAAGAGACCCAGTACTTC.

CDR3 protein: CASSYSGYSYEQYF. DNA of the CDR3: TGTGCCAGCAGTTACTCGGGCTACTCCTACGAGCAGTACTTC. The rearrangement links TRBV6-5 to TRBJ2-7; D gene unclear. V gave up 0 bases and J gave up 0 bases, with 6 bases separating them. Germline values: CDR1 MNHEY, CDR2 SVGAGI. This CDR3 has 14 residues.

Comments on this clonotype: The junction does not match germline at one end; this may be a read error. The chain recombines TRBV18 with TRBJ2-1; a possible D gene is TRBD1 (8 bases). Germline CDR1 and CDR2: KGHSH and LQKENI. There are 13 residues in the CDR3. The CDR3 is CASSPPDRGGWNF. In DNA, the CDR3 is TGTGCCAGCTCACCCCCCGACAGGGGAGGGTGGAACTTC.

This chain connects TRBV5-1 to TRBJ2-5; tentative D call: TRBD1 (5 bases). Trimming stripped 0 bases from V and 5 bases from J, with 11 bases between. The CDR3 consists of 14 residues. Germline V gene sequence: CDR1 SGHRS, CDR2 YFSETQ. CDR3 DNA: TGCGCCAGCAGCTTGGACCAGGGTGGGGAGACCCAGTACTTC. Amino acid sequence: CASSLDQGGETQYF.

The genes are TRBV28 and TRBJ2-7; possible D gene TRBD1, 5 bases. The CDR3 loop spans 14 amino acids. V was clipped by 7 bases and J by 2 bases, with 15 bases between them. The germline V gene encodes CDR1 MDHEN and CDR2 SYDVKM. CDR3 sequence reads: CASTVSGHTYEQYF. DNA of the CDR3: TGTGCCAGCACCGTCTCCGGACACACCTACGAGCAGTACTTC.

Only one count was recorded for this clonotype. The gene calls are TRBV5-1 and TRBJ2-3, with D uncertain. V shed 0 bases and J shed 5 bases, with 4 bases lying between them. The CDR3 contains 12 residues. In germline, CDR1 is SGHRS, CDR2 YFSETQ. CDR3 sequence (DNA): TGCGCCAGCAGCTTGGCCCAAGATACGCAGTATTTT. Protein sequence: CASSLAQDTQYF.

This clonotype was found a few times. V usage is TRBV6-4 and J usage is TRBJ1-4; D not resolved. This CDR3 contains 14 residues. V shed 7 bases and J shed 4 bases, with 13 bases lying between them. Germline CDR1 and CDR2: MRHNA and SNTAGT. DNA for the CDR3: TGTGCCAGCATTAAGGTGGATGGTAATGAAAAACTGTTTTTT. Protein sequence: CASIKVDGNEKLFF.

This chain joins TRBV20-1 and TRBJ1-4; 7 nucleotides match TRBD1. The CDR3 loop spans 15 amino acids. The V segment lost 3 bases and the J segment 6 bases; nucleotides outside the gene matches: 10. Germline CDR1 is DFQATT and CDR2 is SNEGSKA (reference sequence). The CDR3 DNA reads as TGCAGTGCTAGTCCCTGGGACAGCTTATATGAAAAACTGTTTTTT. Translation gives CSASPWDSLYEKLFF.

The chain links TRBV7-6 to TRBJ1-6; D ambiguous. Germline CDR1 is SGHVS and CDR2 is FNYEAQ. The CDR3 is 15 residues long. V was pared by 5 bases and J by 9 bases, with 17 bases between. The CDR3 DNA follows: TGTGCCAGCAGCCCATCTCAACCACCGGGTTCACCCCTCCACTTT. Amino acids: CASSPSQPPGSPLHF.

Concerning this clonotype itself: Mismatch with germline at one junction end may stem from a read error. The CDR3 is CSARGAEREPSYEQHF. The CDR3 region has the DNA TGCAGTGCTAGAGGGGCTGAGCGGGAGCCCTCCTACGAGCAGCACTTC. The rearrangement joins TRBV20-1 to TRBJ2-7, with 8 bases matching TRBD2. Germline loops: CDR1 DFQATT, CDR2 SNEGSKA (reference sequence). CDR3 length: 16 residues.

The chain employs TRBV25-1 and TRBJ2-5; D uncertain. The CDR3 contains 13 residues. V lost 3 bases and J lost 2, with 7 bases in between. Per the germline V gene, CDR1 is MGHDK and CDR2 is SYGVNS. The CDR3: CASSESGQETQYF. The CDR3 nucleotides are TGTGCCAGCAGTGAGTCAGGACAAGAGACCCAGTACTTC.

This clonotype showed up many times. The CDR3 DNA sequence: TGTGCCAGCAGTTTAAGTGGAGATACGCAGTATTTT. Translated, it gives CASSLSGDTQYF. The chain has TRBV12-3 or TRBV12-4 and TRBJ2-3; D unresolved. The CDR3 covers 12 residues. Trimming removed 2 bases at V and 5 bases at J, with 5 bases between.

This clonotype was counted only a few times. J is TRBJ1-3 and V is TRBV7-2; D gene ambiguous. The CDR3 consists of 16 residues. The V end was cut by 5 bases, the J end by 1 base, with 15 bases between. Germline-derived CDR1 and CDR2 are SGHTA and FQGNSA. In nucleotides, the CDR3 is TGTGCCAGCAGCCGCTCCCAGGTGATGTCTGGAAACACCATATATTTT. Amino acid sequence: CASSRSQVMSGNTIYF. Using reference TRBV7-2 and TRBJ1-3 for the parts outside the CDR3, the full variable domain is GAGVSQSPSNKVTEKGKDVELRCDPISGHTALYWYRQSLGQGLEFLIYFQGNSAPDKSGLPSDRFSAERTGGSVSTLTIQRTQQEDSAVYLCASSRSQVMSGNTIYFGEGSWLTVV.

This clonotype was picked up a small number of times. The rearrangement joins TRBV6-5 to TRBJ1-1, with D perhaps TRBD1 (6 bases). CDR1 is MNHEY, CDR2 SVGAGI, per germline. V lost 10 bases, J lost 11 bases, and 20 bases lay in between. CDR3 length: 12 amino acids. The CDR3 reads CATLSSGGRAFF. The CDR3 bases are TGTGCCACCTTAAGCTCCGGGGGGCGGGCTTTCTTT.

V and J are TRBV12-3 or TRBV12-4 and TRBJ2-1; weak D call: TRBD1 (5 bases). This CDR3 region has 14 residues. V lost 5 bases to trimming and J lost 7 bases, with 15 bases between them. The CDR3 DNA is TGTGCCAGCAGTGCGTGGGGCGTCATAAATGAGCAGTTCTTC. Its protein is CASSAWGVINEQFF.

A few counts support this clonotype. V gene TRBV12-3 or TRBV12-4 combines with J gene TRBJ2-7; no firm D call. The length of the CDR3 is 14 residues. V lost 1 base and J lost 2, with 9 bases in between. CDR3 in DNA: TGTGCCAGCAGTTTAGATGGCATCCCCTACGAGCAGTACTTC. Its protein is CASSLDGIPYEQYF.

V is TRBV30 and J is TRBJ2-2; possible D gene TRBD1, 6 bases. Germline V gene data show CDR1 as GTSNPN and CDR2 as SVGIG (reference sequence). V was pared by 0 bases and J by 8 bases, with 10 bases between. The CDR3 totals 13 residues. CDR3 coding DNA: TGTGCCTGGAGTGTCTCAGGGGAGGGGGAGCTGTTTTTT. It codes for CAWSVSGEGELFF.